Listed here are 8 T cell receptor beta chains from one sample, sequenced in a study of blood T cell repertoires in COVID-19. Data came from immunoSEQ multiplex PCR; TCRdb stores just in-frame clones and leaves some out. The top ten clones hold approximately 1.9% of a sample with more than 300,000 clones, about 89% of them seen once. The sample consisted of PBMCs or T cells enriched from blood (not recorded which). These receptor sequences come from a man between 35 and 55 years old in a cohort exposed to, infected with or recovered from COVID-19 (not recorded which).

The V and J genes are TRBV5-1 and TRBJ2-3; D is undetermined. In germline, CDR1 is SGHRS, CDR2 YFSETQ. V lost 0 bases and J 6 bases, leaving 8 bases between the germline ends. CDR3 length: 13 amino acids. The CDR3 spells CASSLVPRDTQYF. The DNA of the CDR3 is TGCGCCAGCAGCTTGGTTCCTAGGGATACGCAGTATTTT.

This chain uses TRBV10-2 with TRBJ1-3, with D perhaps TRBD1 (5 bases). From germline, CDR1 is WSHSY and CDR2 SAAADI. This CDR3 comprises 15 residues. V was shortened by 7 bases and J by 1 base, with 14 bases between the two germline ends. CDR3 sequence: CASKAGSSSGNTIYF. Here the CDR3 DNA reads TGCGCCAGCAAAGCAGGGTCTAGTTCTGGAAACACCATATATTTT.

The chain combines TRBV5-1 with TRBJ2-7; D may be TRBD1 (6 bases). The germline gives CDR1 SGHRS, CDR2 YFSETQ. The CDR3 has 16 amino acids. Between the trimmed V and J ends, which lost 1 base and 0 bases, there was a span of 14 bases. The CDR3 is CASSLNAGQSSYEQYF. Written as DNA, the CDR3 is TGCGCCAGCAGCTTGAACGCCGGACAGAGCTCCTACGAGCAGTACTTC.

The J gene is TRBJ2-6, the V gene TRBV28; D is possibly TRBD2 (5 bases). The V gene's germline CDR1 is MDHEN and CDR2 SYDVKM. There are 17 residues in the CDR3. V gave up 3 bases and J gave up 0 bases, with 12 bases separating them. CDR3 amino acids: CASSFGRSNSGANVLTF. CDR3 DNA: TGTGCCAGCAGTTTTGGGAGAAGCAACTCTGGGGCCAACGTCCTGACTTTC.

The chain couples TRBV6-8 to TRBJ2-7; 7 bases are a match to TRBD1. Trimming took 6 bases from V and 3 from J; bases not matched to a gene: 8. The CDR3 sequence is 14 residues long. Germline CDR1 and CDR2: MNHGY and SAAAGT. CDR3 nucleotides: TGTGCCAGCAGACCCCGCCGACAGGGCTACGAGCAGTACTTC. It encodes CASRPRRQGYEQYF.

This chain uses TRBV19 with TRBJ2-7; TRBD1 might be the D (5 bases). CDR1 and CDR2 from the germline V gene are LNHDA and SQIVND (reference sequence). V gave up 3 bases and J gave up 3 bases, with 12 bases separating them. The CDR3 extends over 14 amino acids. CDR3 residues: CASSIRQRVYEQYF. The CDR3, as DNA: TGTGCCAGTAGTATCCGACAGAGAGTCTACGAGCAGTACTTC.

In regard to this clone: The same CDR3 also results from other DNA sequences found in this sample. The genes are TRBV9 and TRBJ2-1; D might be TRBD2 (5 bases). Germline CDR1 and CDR2: SGDLS and YYNGEE. The CDR3 is 15 residues long. Trimming stripped 2 bases from V and 0 bases from J, with 9 bases between. The CDR3 sequence is CASSVTGSSYNEQFF. DNA for the CDR3: TGTGCCAGCAGCGTGACGGGATCCTCCTACAATGAGCAGTTCTTC.

V gene TRBV29-1 combines with J gene TRBJ2-7, with 7 bases matching TRBD2. Germline trimming cut 3 bases from V and 2 bases from J; bases unmatched to any gene: 4. This CDR3 is 13 amino acids long. The germline CDR1 and CDR2 sequences are SQVTM and ANQGSEA. CDR3 in DNA: TGCAGCGTTGACGGGGGAGGGACCTACGAGCAGTACTTC. Protein sequence: CSVDGGGTYEQYF.